This TCR beta chain is drawn from a study of CD8+ T cells in alopecia areata. The treatment: oral pan-JAK inhibitor, 5-10 mg twice daily. Lesional scalp punch biopsies and peripheral blood were collected from alopecia areata patients. Investigators isolated RNA and reverse transcribed it into cDNA to act as the sequencing template. The assay was immunoSEQ multiplex PCR, and TCRdb's table has in-frame clones only and misses some. The sample lists hundreds of thousands of clones, around 66% occurring once. Germline CDR1 reads MGHDK; CDR2 reads SYGVNS. This CDR3 is 16 amino acids long. Trimming removed 4 bases from V and 5 bases from J; junction bases left unmatched: 9.

Material: CD4+ T cells sorted from blood, obtained at approximately week 42, from a patient treated with tofacitinib. The sequence came from a human donor with alopecia areata. This chain joins TRBV25-1 and TRBJ1-4, with 8 bases aligning to TRBD1. DNA of the CDR3: TGTGCCAGCAGTGCTGGACAGGGCTTGAGGAATGAAAAACTGTTTTTT. This encodes CASSAGQGLRNEKLFF.